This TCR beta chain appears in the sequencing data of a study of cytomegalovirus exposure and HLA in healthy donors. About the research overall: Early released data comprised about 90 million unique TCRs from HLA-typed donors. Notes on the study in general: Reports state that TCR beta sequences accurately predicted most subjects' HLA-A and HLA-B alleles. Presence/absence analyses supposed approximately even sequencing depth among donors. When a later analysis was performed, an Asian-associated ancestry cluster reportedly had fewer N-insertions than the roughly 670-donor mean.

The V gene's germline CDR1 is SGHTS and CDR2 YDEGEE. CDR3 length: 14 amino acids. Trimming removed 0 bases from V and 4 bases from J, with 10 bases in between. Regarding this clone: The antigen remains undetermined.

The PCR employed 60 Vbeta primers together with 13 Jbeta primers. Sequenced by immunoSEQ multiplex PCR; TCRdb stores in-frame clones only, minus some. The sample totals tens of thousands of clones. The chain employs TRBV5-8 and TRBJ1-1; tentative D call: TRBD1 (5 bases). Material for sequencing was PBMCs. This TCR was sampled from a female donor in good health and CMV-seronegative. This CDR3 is CASSLEQGSTEAFF. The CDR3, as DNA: TGTGCCAGCAGCTTGGAGCAGGGTTCCACTGAAGCTTTCTTT. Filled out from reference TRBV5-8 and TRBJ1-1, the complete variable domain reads EAGVTQSPTHLIKTRGQQATLRCSPISGHTSVYWYQQALGLGLQFLLWYDEGEERNRGNFPPRFSGRQFPNYSSELNVNALELEDSALYLCASSLEQGSTEAFFGQGTRLTVV.